The rows below give T cell receptor beta chains drawn from one sample of a study of OX40 agonist ivuxolimab in advanced cancers. The repertoire was sequenced with immunoSEQ multiplex PCR; TCRdb's copy has only in-frame clones and lacks some. The data show more than 65,000 clones, around 87% seen once. Sequencing used CD4+ or CD8+ T cells sorted from blood, obtained in a trial of the OX40 agonist ivuxolimab. These receptors were obtained from an adult with an advanced solid tumor such as melanoma, head and neck, liver or kidney cancer. Both conserved end residues are part of each CDR3. The order of the fields is J gene, D gene, clone size, V gene, CDR3 DNA, CDR3 protein. D genes are given only for firm matches. Only some rows state a clone size, as once, few, many or a class for expanded clones.

TRBJ2-5,.,.,TRBV7-9,TGTGCCAGCAGCCCCGAGGGGCTACAAGAGACCCAGTACTTC,CASSPEGLQETQYF
TRBJ2-3,TRBD2,.,TRBV25-1,TGTGCCAGCAGTTACAAAGCGGGAGGGACAGATACGCAGTATTTT,CASSYKAGGTDTQYF
TRBJ2-7,.,.,TRBV4-2,TGTGCCAGCAGCCAAGAATGGGCGGACACCTACGAGCAGTACTTC,CASSQEWADTYEQYF
TRBJ1-1,TRBD1,.,TRBV28,TGTGCCAGCCACAGGGGACAAAGGAACACTGAAGCTTTCTTT,CASHRGQRNTEAFF
TRBJ2-5,.,.,TRBV10-2,TGCGCCAGCAATAAGAGGGAGCAACAAGAGACCCAGTACTTC,CASNKREQQETQYF
TRBJ1-5,.,.,TRBV7-8,TGTGCCAGCAGCCCACAAGTTGACCCGACCGGGAGCAATCAGCCCCAGCATTTT,CASSPQVDPTGSNQPQHF
TRBJ1-1,TRBD1,few,TRBV9,TGTGCCAGCAGCGCCAGGGACAGGGGGGTGGCTGAAGCTTTCTTT,CASSARDRGVAEAFF
TRBJ2-5,.,.,TRBV6-5,TGTGCCAGCAGTTACGAGGAGACCCAGTACTTC,CASSYEETQYF
TRBJ2-5,.,.,TRBV30,TGTGCCCTTACCGGAGGGGGGGAGACCCAGTACTTC,CALTGGGETQYF
TRBJ2-1,TRBD2,.,TRBV9,TGTGCCAGCAGCGTAGGCCCAAGCGGGAGCTCCTACAATGAGCAGTTCTTC,CASSVGPSGSSYNEQFF
TRBJ2-7,TRBD2,few,TRBV4-3,TGCGCCAGCAGCCAAGACCTGCTCCTCGGCGGGAGTAACGAGCAGTACTTC,CASSQDLLLGGSNEQYF
TRBJ1-4,.,.,TRBV30,TGTGCCTGGAGTGCGGGTAAAGAAAAACTGTTTTTT,CAWSAGKEKLFF
TRBJ2-3,.,.,TRBV7-9,TGTGCCAGCAGCTTAAACTGGGGCAGGGCCACAGATACGCAGTATTTT,CASSLNWGRATDTQYF
TRBJ1-2,TRBD1,few,TRBV5-1,TGCGCCAGCAACCTTCAGACAGGGAACTATGGCTACACCTTC,CASNLQTGNYGYTF
TRBJ1-3,.,.,TRBV5-6,TGTGCCAGCAGCTTCCCCGGGGCTGGAAACACCATATATTTT,CASSFPGAGNTIYF
TRBJ1-3,.,.,TRBV5-6,TGTGCCAGCAGCTTGGGTCAGGTCTCTGGAAACACCATATATTTT,CASSLGQVSGNTIYF
TRBJ2-3,.,.,TRBV30,TGTGCCTGGAATCGGGTTACTAGCACAGATACGCAGTATTTT,CAWNRVTSTDTQYF
TRBJ2-7,TRBD2,few,TRBV18,TGTGCCAGCTCACCAATAGCACTAGCGGGAGTCCACGAGCAGTACTTC,CASSPIALAGVHEQYF
TRBJ1-2,.,once,TRBV11-2,TGTGCCAGCAGACTTCGGTATGGCTACACCTTC,CASRLRYGYTF
TRBJ1-5,TRBD1,.,TRBV20-1,TGCAGTGCTAGATTGGACAGGGGGGAGCATTTT,CSARLDRGEHF
TRBJ2-5,.,.,TRBV4-3,TGCGCCAGCAGCCAAGAACCCCACGGGGGCCGCCCCGGGGCCCAGTACTTC,CASSQEPHGGRPGAQYF
TRBJ2-2,.,once,TRBV7-8,TGTGCCAGCAGCTTATATCCGCAAATCGTAACCGGGGAGCTGTTTTTT,CASSLYPQIVTGELFF
TRBJ2-7,TRBD2,.,TRBV19,TGTGCCAGTAGTAGGGGACTAGCGGTCCGTTCCTACGAGCAGTACTTC,CASSRGLAVRSYEQYF
TRBJ2-6,.,.,TRBV4-2,TGTGCCAGCAGCCCTCTAGTCAGTTTAATCTCTGGGGCCAACGTCCTGACTTTC,CASSPLVSLISGANVLTF
TRBJ2-2,.,.,TRBV2,TGTGCCAGCAGGTTGGGGGAGAACACCGGGGAGCTGTTTTTT,CASRLGENTGELFF
TRBJ1-5,TRBD1,few,TRBV10-3,TGTGCCATCAGTGAAGGGACAGGGGGGACGAAAGATCAGCCCCAGCATTTT,CAISEGTGGTKDQPQHF